This T cell receptor beta chain came from a study of regulatory T cells in long-lasting Graves disease. Sample time point: newly diagnosed GD, antithyroid drugs for less than 3 months. Researchers made the TCR library from RNA that was extracted from PBMCs. The V gene's germline CDR1 is MDHEN and CDR2 SYDVKM. V lost 5 bases and J lost 5; bases outside the gene matches: 7. The CDR3 contains 15 residues. iRepertoire HTBI primers and Arm-PCR of CDR3 regions built TCR beta libraries. A single record per CDR3 protein comes from TCRdb applying MiXCR to the multiplex PCR reads. The sample shows 450,000 to 700,000 distinct CDR3 sequences, 13% of them seen only once. This clonotype was found many times. Separately, the same data were catalogued under a study of T cells in Graves' hyperthyroidism and ophthalmopathy.

The V and J genes are TRBV28 and TRBJ2-5; 11 positions agree with TRBD2. The receptor comes from a young man with Graves disease. Specimen: peripheral blood mononuclear cells (PBMCs), collected at new diagnosis, from a patient treated with antithyroid drugs. This chain's CDR3 is CASSLTSGSRETQYF. CDR3 sequence (DNA): TGTGCCAGCAGTCTCACTAGCGGGAGCCGGGAGACCCAGTACTTC. Variable domain in full (rest from reference TRBV28 and TRBJ2-5): DVKVTQSSRYLVKRTGEKVFLECVQDMDHENMFWYRQDPGLGLRLIYFSYDVKMKEKGDIPEGYSVSREKKERFSLILESASTNQTSMYLCASSLTSGSRETQYFGPGTRLLVL.